Described below is a single T cell receptor (beta chain) sequence and its context. Its antigen is not identified. This specimen belongs to a study of T cell responses to AZD1222 COVID-19 vaccine. CDR1 is MNHEY, CDR2 SVGAGI, per germline. Deletions cut 4 bases from V and 0 bases from J, with 10 bases between. The CDR3 totals 15 residues. General study findings and limits: Clonal diversity may have been underestimated in mostly white British donors.

Repertoires were generated with immunoSEQ multiplex PCR, while TCRdb's copy carries only in-frame clones and drops some. Of some 79,000 clones listed, over 60% are singletons. The specimen comprised peripheral blood, sampled 28 days after the second AZD1222 dose. This TCR was sampled from an adult who received the AZD1222 COVID-19 vaccine. The genes are TRBV6-5 and TRBJ1-3; tentatively, D is TRBD1 (5 bases). DNA for the CDR3: TGTGCCAGCAGTTCGGACATGAGCTCTGGAAACACCATATATTTT. Translated: CASSSDMSSGNTIYF.